Below, 26 T cell receptor beta chains from the same sample are listed, as sequenced in a study of memory CD4+ T cells and cytomegalovirus serostatus. Measured with immunoSEQ multiplex PCR; TCRdb has only the in-frame clones, and not every one. The table shows about 52,000 clones, with about 86% occurring only once. Single viable CD3+CD4+CD8-CD45RO+ cells were sorted as the memory CD4+ T cells. Sequenced sample: memory CD4+ T cells from blood. Receptors were obtained from an adult in good health and CMV-seropositive.

This clone was counted only a few times. The chain recombines TRBV11-2 with TRBJ2-2; no clear D gene. The germline CDR1 and CDR2 sequences are SGHAT and FQNNGV. V was pared by 2 bases and J by 2 bases, with 3 bases between. The CDR3 is 13 amino acids. The CDR3 DNA sequence: TGTGCCAGCAGCTTAAGAAACACCGGGGAGCTGTTTTTT. Translation: CASSLRNTGELFF. The full variable domain, in which reference TRBV11-2 and TRBJ2-2 provide the parts outside the CDR3, is EAGVAQSPRYKIIEKRQSVAFWCNPISGHATLYWYQQILGQGPKLLIQFQNNGVVDDSQLPKDRFSAERLKGVDSTLKIQPAKLEDSAVYLCASSLRNTGELFFGEGSRLTVL.

This clone appeared a few times. The chain couples TRBV4-3 to TRBJ2-3, with TRBD2 matching over 10 bases. Germline loops: CDR1 LGHNA, CDR2 YSLEER. Trimming cost V 3 bases and J 1 base; bases outside gene matches: 7. The CDR3 spans 17 residues. Here the CDR3 DNA reads TGCGCCAGCAGCCATTGGAGCGGGGGGGAAGGCACAGATACGCAGTATTTT. This sequence encodes CASSHWSGGEGTDTQYF.

This sequence joins TRBV1 and TRBJ2-3; the D call TRBD2 from the table was never checked on the DNA. TRBV1 is listed as a pseudogene. CDR3 size: 16 residues. The CDR3 DNA sequence: TGCACCAGCAGCCAAGATCGAGGCGGGGGGGCCGATACGCAGTATTTT. This codes for CTSSQDRGGGADTQYF.

The chain links TRBV2 to TRBJ1-4; D remains ambiguous. From germline, CDR1 is SNHLY and CDR2 FYNNEI. The ends were cut back, 7 bases at V and 4 bases at J, with 10 bases in the middle. The CDR3 is made up of 13 amino acids. The DNA of the CDR3 is TGTGCCAGCAAGATGGGCCGTAATGAAAAACTGTTTTTT. Translating gives CASKMGRNEKLFF.

This clone turned up a few times. This rearrangement joins TRBV4-3 to TRBJ1-1; D gene ambiguous. This CDR3 has 16 residues. In germline, CDR1 is LGHNA, CDR2 YSLEER. V was shortened by 0 bases and J by 5 bases, with 16 bases between the two germline ends. Here the CDR3 DNA reads TGCGCCAGCAGCCAAGACAGCACGAATGTAAAAACTGAAGCTTTCTTT. Translating gives CASSQDSTNVKTEAFF.

This chain links TRBV20-1 with TRBJ2-5; no definite D call. CDR3 length: 11 amino acids. V was clipped by 5 bases and J by 5 bases, with 9 bases between them. Germline CDR1 reads DFQATT; CDR2 reads SNEGSKA (reference sequence). The CDR3 region is CSAPFAETQYF. CDR3 DNA sequence: TGCAGTGCTCCCTTCGCGGAGACCCAGTACTTC.

This clone appeared a few times. V usage is TRBV18 and J usage is TRBJ1-3; D remains unclear. V was clipped by 3 bases and J by 0 bases, with 15 bases between them. This CDR3 has 17 residues. Germline V CDR1 and CDR2: KGHSH, LQKENI. The CDR3 is CASSPTYRPSSGNTIYF. CDR3 coding DNA: TGTGCCAGCTCACCTACCTACCGGCCCAGCTCTGGAAACACCATATATTTT. Variable domain in full (rest from reference TRBV18 and TRBJ1-3): NAGVMQNPRHLVRRRGQEARLRCSPMKGHSHVYWYRQLPEEGLKFMVYLQKENIIDESGMPKERFSAEFPKEGPSILRIQQVVRGDSAAYFCASSPTYRPSSGNTIYFGEGSWLTVV.

The chain employs TRBV7-9 and TRBJ2-7, with 11 bases matching TRBD2. This CDR3 is 16 amino acids long. With V trimmed by 1 base and J by 4 bases, 6 bases remained unmatched. Germline lookup yields CDR1 SEHNR and CDR2 FQNEAQ (reference sequence). The CDR3 loop reads CASSLGGLADQYEQYF. As DNA, the CDR3 is TGTGCCAGCAGCTTAGGGGGACTAGCGGATCAGTACGAGCAGTACTTC.

This clone was seen only a few times. The chain has TRBV2 and TRBJ2-5; D gene unclear. V dropped 5 bases and J dropped 9 bases, with 10 bases sitting between them. This CDR3 region has 11 residues. Germline V CDR1 and CDR2: SNHLY, FYNNEI. CDR3 region: CASSRHRPQYF. CDR3 bases: TGTGCCAGCAGTAGACATAGGCCCCAGTACTTC. The entire variable domain, with the rest obtained from reference TRBV2 and TRBJ2-5, is as follows: EPEVTQTPSHQVTQMGQEVILRCVPISNHLYFYWYRQILGQKVEFLVSFYNNEISEKSEIFDDQFSVERPDGSNFTLKIRSTKLEDSAMYFCASSRHRPQYFGPGTRLLVL.

This clone counts as medium-sized. The chain uses TRBV4-2 and TRBJ2-4; D is perhaps TRBD2 (6 bases). The V end was cut by 2 bases, the J end by 4 bases, with 12 bases between. CDR3 length: 15 amino acids. Germline CDR1 is LGHNA and CDR2 is YNFKEQ. The CDR3 reads CASSQPGAEKNIQYF. CDR3 bases: TGTGCCAGCAGCCAACCGGGAGCAGAGAAAAACATTCAGTACTTC.

The chain couples TRBV7-9 to TRBJ1-6, with D tentatively TRBD1 (5 bases). CDR1 and CDR2 (germline): SEHNR, FQNEAQ (reference sequence). With 6 bases removed from V and 8 bases from J, the gap between germline ends came to 11 bases. CDR3 length: 13 residues. CDR3 residues: CASSEGIDSPLHF. CDR3 DNA sequence: TGTGCCAGCAGTGAGGGGATTGATTCACCCCTCCACTTT.

The genes are TRBV7-2 and TRBJ1-2; D gene ambiguous. Germline values: CDR1 SGHTA, CDR2 FQGNSA. The CDR3 has 14 residues. V was clipped by 5 bases and J by 6 bases, with 16 bases between them. The CDR3 reads CASSNYQVIDGYTF. The CDR3 DNA sequence: TGTGCCAGCAGCAACTACCAGGTTATCGATGGCTACACCTTC.

This clone was found once. This chain links TRBV11-2 with TRBJ1-4, with TRBD1 as a possible D gene (6 bases). Trimming took 1 base from V and 7 from J, leaving 13 bases between them. The CDR3 has 15 residues. The V gene's germline CDR1 is SGHAT and CDR2 FQNNGV. The CDR3 protein is CASSLGGAEGEKLFF. CDR3 nucleotide sequence: TGTGCCAGCAGCTTAGGGGGGGCGGAGGGTGAAAAACTGTTTTTT. Together with reference TRBV11-2 and TRBJ1-4, the CDR3 gives the full variable domain: EAGVAQSPRYKIIEKRQSVAFWCNPISGHATLYWYQQILGQGPKLLIQFQNNGVVDDSQLPKDRFSAERLKGVDSTLKIQPAKLEDSAVYLCASSLGGAEGEKLFFGSGTQLSVL.

J is TRBJ2-7 and V is TRBV29-1; D not resolved. The germline V gene has CDR1 SQVTM and CDR2 ANQGSEA. This CDR3 comprises 13 residues. V was cut by 5 bases and J by 4 bases, with 15 bases left in between. The CDR3 here is CSVSATARYEQYF. CDR3 nucleotides: TGCAGCGTTTCAGCAACGGCCCGGTACGAGCAGTACTTC.

V gene TRBV11-2 combines with J gene TRBJ2-5; D is perhaps TRBD2 (6 bases). Germline V lookup: CDR1 SGHAT, CDR2 FQNNGV. V was shortened by 2 bases and J by 3 bases, with 13 bases between the two germline ends. The CDR3 contains 15 residues. CDR3 amino acids: CASSLRRGEKETQYF. The CDR3 nucleotides are TGTGCCAGCAGCTTAAGACGCGGGGAAAAAGAGACCCAGTACTTC.

The gene calls are TRBV5-5 and TRBJ2-7, with D tentatively TRBD2 (6 bases). This CDR3 is 16 amino acids long. The germline V gene has CDR1 SGHKS and CDR2 YYEKEE (reference sequence). Trimming removed 2 bases at V and 3 bases at J, with 18 bases between. This CDR3 reads CASSFDRGKGNYEQYF. CDR3 nucleotides: TGTGCCAGCAGCTTTGATCGGGGGAAGGGTAACTACGAGCAGTACTTC.

The CDR3 DNA reads TGTGCCAGTAGTATAGCCCCGGGGGCCGGTGGCTACACCTTC. As protein: CASSIAPGAGGYTF. This chain links TRBV19 with TRBJ1-2, with TRBD1 as a possible D gene (6 bases). The CDR3 is made up of 14 amino acids. V gave up 1 base and J gave up 7 bases, with 13 bases separating them. Per germline, CDR1 LNHDA and CDR2 SQIVND (reference sequence).

This clone turned up a few times. The V and J genes are TRBV27 and TRBJ1-1, with 7 bases lining up with TRBD1. Germline lookup yields CDR1 MNHEY and CDR2 SMNVEV (reference sequence). The CDR3 is 16 amino acids. The junction had 8 bases not matched to a gene; V was cut back by 3 bases and J by 1 base. This CDR3 reads CASSFDRVRGNTEAFF. The CDR3 nucleotides are TGTGCCAGCAGTTTTGACAGGGTGAGAGGGAACACTGAAGCTTTCTTT.

The rearrangement joins TRBV19 to TRBJ2-2; 14 bases are a match to TRBD2. CDR3 length: 17 residues. CDR1 and CDR2 from the germline V gene are LNHDA and SQIVND (reference sequence). With V trimmed by 10 bases and J by 0 bases, 7 bases remained unmatched. CDR3 bases: TGTGCCACCCGGACTAGCGGGAGGCGTGCGAACACCGGGGAGCTGTTTTTT. Protein: CATRTSGRRANTGELFF.

The chain couples TRBV10-3 to TRBJ2-5, with D tentatively TRBD1 (6 bases). The CDR3 runs to 15 residues. Trimming took off 3 bases at V and 0 bases at J, with 11 bases between the two ends. Germline assignment: CDR1 ENHRY and CDR2 SYGVKD. CDR3 amino acids: CAISDPGQNQETQYF. The CDR3 DNA reads TGTGCCATCAGTGACCCCGGACAGAACCAAGAGACCCAGTACTTC.

The genes are TRBV7-6 and TRBJ1-3, with D unclear. V dropped 5 bases and J dropped 3 bases, with 23 bases sitting between them. Germline-derived CDR1 and CDR2 are SGHVS and FNYEAQ. The CDR3 loop spans 18 amino acids. CDR3 residues: CASSIFEDFRAGGNTIYF. CDR3 in DNA: TGTGCCAGCAGCATTTTCGAAGACTTTCGGGCGGGTGGAAACACCATATATTTT.

The chain employs TRBV9 and TRBJ2-6; 10 positions agree with TRBD1. Germline V gene lookup returns CDR1 SGDLS and CDR2 YYNGEE. V lost 4 bases to trimming and J lost 4 bases; unmatched junction nucleotides: 11. The CDR3 covers 18 residues. The CDR3: CASSSPGQGPLGANVLTF. CDR3 DNA: TGTGCCAGCAGCTCACCGGGACAGGGGCCCCTCGGGGCCAACGTCCTGACTTTC.

The chain couples TRBV28 to TRBJ1-1; D gene uncertain. The CDR3 consists of 14 residues. Germline values: CDR1 MDHEN, CDR2 SYDVKM. Trimming stripped 2 bases from V and 1 base from J, with 8 bases between. The DNA of the CDR3 is TGTGCCAGCAGTTTAACGACGGGGAACACTGAAGCTTTCTTT. This sequence encodes CASSLTTGNTEAFF.

This clone has a handful of counts. The chain carries TRBV18 and TRBJ1-4; D unresolved. CDR1 is KGHSH, CDR2 LQKENI, per germline. This CDR3 region has 13 residues. Trimming cost V 7 bases and J 4 bases, with 10 bases left between them. CDR3 loop: CASLQGLNEKLFF. The CDR3 DNA reads as TGTGCCAGCTTACAAGGCCTTAATGAAAAACTGTTTTTT.

This chain connects TRBV18 to TRBJ1-2; TRBD1 matches at 9 bases. The CDR3 runs 17 residues. The junction had 11 bases not matched to a gene; V was cut back by 6 bases and J by 0 bases. The V gene's germline CDR1 is KGHSH and CDR2 LQKENI. The CDR3 reads CASSPVQGAGSNYGYTF. The CDR3 nucleotides read TGTGCCAGCTCCCCAGTACAGGGGGCTGGATCTAACTATGGCTACACCTTC. The whole variable domain, remainder taken from reference TRBV18 and TRBJ1-2, is NAGVMQNPRHLVRRRGQEARLRCSPMKGHSHVYWYRQLPEEGLKFMVYLQKENIIDESGMPKERFSAEFPKEGPSILRIQQVVRGDSAAYFCASSPVQGAGSNYGYTFGSGTRLTVV.

The chain uses TRBV30 and TRBJ2-5; TRBD2 matches 8 bases. Per germline, CDR1 GTSNPN and CDR2 SVGIG (reference sequence). With V trimmed by 0 bases and J by 5 bases, 2 bases remained unmatched. CDR3 length: 13 residues. Here the CDR3 reads CAWSVGTRETQYF. DNA of the CDR3: TGTGCCTGGAGTGTAGGGACTAGGGAGACCCAGTACTTC. The variable domain in full, completed from reference TRBV30 and TRBJ2-5, reads SQTIHQWPATLVQPVGSPLSLECTVEGTSNPNLYWYRQAAGRGLQLLFYSVGIGQISSEVPQNLSASRPQDRQFILSSKKLLLSDSGFYLCAWSVGTRETQYFGPGTRLLVL.